The 28 T cell receptor beta chains given below trace back to one sample, sequenced in a study of cytomegalovirus exposure and HLA in healthy donors. TCRdb's copy holds only in-frame clones and misses some; the assay was immunoSEQ multiplex PCR. Of about 69,000 clones detected, about 95% appear once; the ten largest clones hold roughly 1%. Sequenced: PBMCs. The receptors come from a woman aged 18-29 years in good health and CMV-seronegative.

The rearrangement links TRBV7-9 to TRBJ1-5; weak D call: TRBD1 (6 bases). The germline gives CDR1 SEHNR, CDR2 FQNEAQ (reference sequence). CDR3 length: 14 amino acids. The V end lost 5 bases, the J end lost 6 bases, and 14 bases lay between the germline ends. The CDR3 spells CASSLQGLGQPQHF. The CDR3 nucleotides read TGTGCCAGCAGCCTACAGGGTTTGGGTCAGCCCCAGCATTTT.

This clone was seen once. This rearrangement joins TRBV27 to TRBJ2-6, with a tentative D call TRBD2 (5 bases). The CDR3 contains 15 residues. Per the germline V gene, CDR1 is MNHEY and CDR2 is SMNVEV (reference sequence). Trimming took 5 bases from V and 0 from J, leaving 8 bases between them. CDR3 DNA: TGTGCCAGCAGTCTCAGCGGCTCTGGGGCCAACGTCCTGACTTTC. It translates to CASSLSGSGANVLTF.

This chain joins TRBV2 and TRBJ2-7, with a tentative D call TRBD2 (5 bases). Trimming cost V 7 bases and J 7 bases, with 20 bases left between them. Germline CDR1 SNHLY, CDR2 FYNNEI. There are 14 residues in the CDR3. CDR3 sequence (DNA): TGTGCCAGCACCCTCCCCGGGGAATTGTGGGAGCAGTACTTC. This sequence encodes CASTLPGELWEQYF.

This clone appeared a single time. The rearrangement joins TRBV4-2 to TRBJ2-1, with D unclear. Germline V gene data show CDR1 as LGHNA and CDR2 as YNFKEQ. The CDR3 is 16 residues long. The V end lost 2 bases, the J end lost 0 bases, and 11 bases lay between the germline ends. The DNA of the CDR3 is TGTGCCAGCAGCCAAATGCGGTCCGTCTCCTACAATGAGCAGTTCTTC. Translation: CASSQMRSVSYNEQFF.

V is TRBV9 and J is TRBJ2-1, with 14 nucleotides matching TRBD2. The ends lost 4 bases at V and 9 bases at J; junction bases unmatched: 9. The germline gives CDR1 SGDLS, CDR2 YYNGEE. This CDR3 has 16 residues. CDR3 coding DNA: TGTGCCAGCAGCACAAGTTCGGGACTAGCGGGGGTTGAGCAGTTCTTC. Amino acid sequence: CASSTSSGLAGVEQFF.

This clone appeared a few times. The rearrangement uses TRBV29-1 and TRBJ2-1; D is undetermined. This CDR3 is 11 amino acids long. CDR1 is SQVTM, CDR2 ANQGSEA, per germline. V was clipped by 4 bases and J by 10 bases, with 11 bases between them. CDR3 in amino acids: CSVVRDGEQFF. The DNA for the CDR3 is TGCAGCGTTGTACGAGACGGGGAGCAGTTCTTC.

This chain joins TRBV11-2 and TRBJ2-2; 7 bases match TRBD2. V lost 7 bases and J lost 3; bases outside the gene matches: 14. The CDR3 covers 17 residues. The germline V gene has CDR1 SGHAT and CDR2 FQNNGV. CDR3 coding DNA: TGTGCCAGCACCCTCTTGGCCCCAGCGGGGTACACCGGGGAGCTGTTTTTT. Protein sequence: CASTLLAPAGYTGELFF.

The gene calls are TRBV7-2 and TRBJ2-7; no reliable D call. Per germline, CDR1 SGHTA and CDR2 FQGNSA. The V and J ends lost 4 bases and 3 bases respectively, with 10 bases between them. The CDR3 has 13 amino acids. This CDR3 is CASSSRGGYEQYF. The CDR3 region has the DNA TGTGCCAGCAGCTCTCGCGGTGGCTACGAGCAGTACTTC.

The chain links TRBV7-6 to TRBJ1-1; perhaps TRBD1 as D (5 bases). The V end lost 5 bases, the J end lost 7 bases, and 17 bases lay between the germline ends. CDR1 is SGHVS and CDR2 is FNYEAQ in the germline V gene. This CDR3 contains 14 residues. CDR3 DNA sequence: TGTGCCAGCAGCACGGCGGGGGAAGAGGGTGAAGCTTTCTTT. Its translation: CASSTAGEEGEAFF.

The chain employs TRBV13 and TRBJ2-7, with D possibly TRBD1 on 6 matching bases. The germline gives CDR1 PRHDT, CDR2 FYEKMQ (reference sequence). V lost 5 bases and J 5 bases, leaving 19 bases between the germline ends. The CDR3 loop spans 15 amino acids. The CDR3 sequence is CASSPRIEGENEQYF. CDR3 in DNA: TGTGCCAGCAGCCCCAGAATCGAGGGGGAGAACGAGCAGTACTTC.

CDR3 sequence: CASRILAGEAEQYF. The CDR3 DNA is TGTGCCAGCAGGATACTAGCGGGAGAGGCCGAGCAGTACTTC. The chain links TRBV2 to TRBJ2-7; 11 bases fit TRBD2. The CDR3 runs to 14 residues. Germline-derived CDR1 and CDR2 are SNHLY and FYNNEI. The trim removed 6 bases at V and 6 bases at J, leaving 7 bases unmatched.

This clone was picked up one time. This chain links TRBV7-6 with TRBJ2-3; D perhaps matches TRBD2 (6 bases). CDR1 is SGHVS, CDR2 FNYEAQ, per germline. Trimming took off 5 bases at V and 5 bases at J, with 17 bases between the two ends. The CDR3 has 15 amino acids. Written as DNA, the CDR3 is TGTGCCAGCAGCCCTAGCGCGGGTCAGGTAGATACGCAGTATTTT. Amino acids: CASSPSAGQVDTQYF.

This rearrangement joins TRBV14 to TRBJ2-7; 9 nucleotides match TRBD2. Germline assignment: CDR1 SGHDN and CDR2 FVKESK. The V gene end was trimmed by 5 bases and the J gene end by 5 bases; junction bases not matched to a gene: 16. The CDR3 totals 17 residues. The CDR3, as DNA: TGTGCCAGCAGCTCAATAGGCGGCGGGGGGGTAGAGGACGAGCAGTACTTC. This codes for CASSSIGGGGVEDEQYF.

This rearrangement joins TRBV6-5 to TRBJ2-2; a possible D gene is TRBD1 (5 bases). The length of the CDR3 is 15 residues. CDR1 and CDR2 from the germline V gene are MNHEY and SVGAGI. Trimming stripped 5 bases from V and 4 bases from J, with 14 bases between. The chain's CDR3 is CASSQNRGFTGELFF. The CDR3 nucleotides are TGTGCCAGCAGTCAGAATAGGGGTTTCACCGGGGAGCTGTTTTTT.

CDR3 loop: CAIRWGPDANTGELFF. The CDR3 region has the DNA TGTGCCATCAGGTGGGGCCCAGATGCGAACACCGGGGAGCTGTTTTTT. The chain uses TRBV10-3 and TRBJ2-2, with D perhaps matching TRBD1 (5 bases). CDR3 size: 16 residues. Trimming stripped 6 bases from V and 0 bases from J, with 14 bases between. Germline CDR1 is ENHRY and CDR2 is SYGVKD.

V gene TRBV9 combines with J gene TRBJ2-5; perhaps TRBD1 as D (5 bases). Germline V gene lookup returns CDR1 SGDLS and CDR2 YYNGEE. V lost 0 bases, J lost 2 bases, and 11 bases lay in between. The CDR3 contains 15 residues. In DNA form, the CDR3 reads TGTGCCAGCAGCGTAGAGGGGCGGCTACAAGAGACCCAGTACTTC. Translation: CASSVEGRLQETQYF.

This clone was observed a few times. The chain carries TRBV11-2 and TRBJ2-2; perhaps TRBD1 as D (5 bases). Germline-derived CDR1 and CDR2 are SGHAT and FQNNGV. This CDR3 comprises 13 residues. The ends were cut back, 5 bases at V and 7 bases at J, with 11 bases in the middle. The CDR3 bases are TGTGCCAGCAGCGCAGGGTTTAACGGGGAGCTGTTTTTT. It yields the protein CASSAGFNGELFF.

The V and J genes are TRBV2 and TRBJ2-7; no reliable D call. CDR1 and CDR2 (germline): SNHLY, FYNNEI. Trimming removed 7 bases from V and 7 bases from J, with 11 bases in between. This CDR3 is 11 amino acids long. The DNA for the CDR3 is TGTGCCAGCAAAGCGAGGTGGGAGCAGTACTTC. This translates into CASKARWEQYF.

CDR3 residues: CAISELAGSSYEQYF. DNA of the CDR3: TGTGCCATCAGTGAGCTAGCGGGAAGCTCCTACGAGCAGTACTTC. The rearrangement joins TRBV10-3 to TRBJ2-7; 9 nucleotides agree with TRBD2. Germline V gives CDR1 ENHRY, CDR2 SYGVKD. V was clipped by 2 bases and J by 0 bases; unmatched bases: 2. The CDR3 totals 15 residues.

The genes are TRBV28 and TRBJ1-5, with D perhaps TRBD1 (5 bases). The CDR3 sequence is 13 residues long. V lost 7 bases and J 5 bases, leaving 12 bases between the germline ends. Germline CDR1 MDHEN, CDR2 SYDVKM. CDR3 residues: CASTARGYQPQHF. CDR3 DNA: TGTGCCAGCACCGCTCGGGGGTATCAGCCCCAGCATTTT.

The chain joins TRBV7-2 to TRBJ2-3, with TRBD2 identical over 10 bases. The CDR3 covers 17 residues. Germline lookup yields CDR1 SGHTA and CDR2 FQGNSA. The trim removed 2 bases at V and 0 bases at J, leaving 5 bases unmatched. CDR3 protein: CASSLMLAGVSTDTQYF. In nucleotides, the CDR3 is TGTGCCAGCAGCTTAATGCTAGCGGGGGTTAGCACAGATACGCAGTATTTT.

This chain connects TRBV7-2 to TRBJ2-7, with 14 bases aligning to TRBD2. The CDR3 covers 16 residues. V shed 5 bases and J 0 bases; nucleotides not matched to a gene: 3. Germline CDR1 reads SGHTA; CDR2 reads FQGNSA. The CDR3 protein is CASSTTSGGGSYEQYF. The CDR3 bases are TGTGCCAGCAGCACGACTAGCGGGGGGGGCTCCTACGAGCAGTACTTC.

CDR3 DNA sequence: TGTGCCAGCAGCTTGGGGAGGTCAGGGGTAGCTAACTATGGCTACACCTTC. As protein: CASSLGRSGVANYGYTF. The V and J genes are TRBV5-4 and TRBJ1-2; a possible D gene is TRBD1 (6 bases). Germline CDR1 SGHNT, CDR2 YYREEE (reference sequence). V gave up 0 bases and J gave up 0 bases, with 15 bases separating them. This CDR3 is 17 amino acids long.

The rearrangement uses TRBV6-1 and TRBJ1-1; D may be TRBD1 (6 bases). The germline CDR1 and CDR2 sequences are MNHNS and SASEGT. V was cut by 6 bases and J by 0 bases, with 14 bases left in between. This CDR3 is 15 amino acids long. The CDR3 reads CASSPRQEVNTEAFF. The CDR3 nucleotides read TGTGCCAGCAGCCCAAGACAGGAAGTGAACACTGAAGCTTTCTTT.

The table lists this clone with a count of one. V and J are TRBV4-2 and TRBJ1-4; D possibly corresponds to TRBD1 (6 bases). CDR1 and CDR2 (germline): LGHNA, YNFKEQ. Trimming shortened V by 4 bases and J by 8 bases, and 17 bases separated the two germline ends. The CDR3 length is 15 residues. The CDR3 reads CASSPSSGVGEKLFF. The CDR3 coding sequence is TGTGCCAGCAGCCCTTCCTCAGGGGTAGGGGAAAAACTGTTTTTT.

The sample holds one count of this clone. The genes are TRBV29-1 and TRBJ1-4; 7 bases map to TRBD1. CDR1 is SQVTM, CDR2 ANQGSEA, per germline. J gave up 3 bases and V 7 bases, and 2 bases lay outside the gene matches. The length of the CDR3 is 12 residues. CDR3 DNA sequence: TGCAGCGGCGGGACAGCTAATGAAAAACTGTTTTTT. Its protein is CSGGTANEKLFF.

The J gene is TRBJ1-1, the V gene TRBV6-5, with D possibly matching TRBD1 (5 bases). Trimming took off 6 bases at V and 4 bases at J, with 12 bases between the two ends. The CDR3 spans 13 residues. Germline-derived CDR1 and CDR2 are MNHEY and SVGAGI. CDR3 region: CASSPAGSTEAFF. CDR3 coding DNA: TGTGCCAGCAGCCCCGCAGGGTCCACTGAAGCTTTCTTT.

The V gene is TRBV15, the J gene TRBJ1-2, with TRBD1 identical over 7 bases. Germline trimming cut 0 bases from V and 4 bases from J; bases unmatched to any gene: 8. Germline CDR1 is LNHNV and CDR2 is YYDKDF (reference sequence). This CDR3 has 16 residues. CDR3: CATSRDRGQSSYGYTF. The CDR3 nucleotides are TGTGCCACCAGCAGAGATCGGGGACAGTCTTCCTATGGCTACACCTTC.